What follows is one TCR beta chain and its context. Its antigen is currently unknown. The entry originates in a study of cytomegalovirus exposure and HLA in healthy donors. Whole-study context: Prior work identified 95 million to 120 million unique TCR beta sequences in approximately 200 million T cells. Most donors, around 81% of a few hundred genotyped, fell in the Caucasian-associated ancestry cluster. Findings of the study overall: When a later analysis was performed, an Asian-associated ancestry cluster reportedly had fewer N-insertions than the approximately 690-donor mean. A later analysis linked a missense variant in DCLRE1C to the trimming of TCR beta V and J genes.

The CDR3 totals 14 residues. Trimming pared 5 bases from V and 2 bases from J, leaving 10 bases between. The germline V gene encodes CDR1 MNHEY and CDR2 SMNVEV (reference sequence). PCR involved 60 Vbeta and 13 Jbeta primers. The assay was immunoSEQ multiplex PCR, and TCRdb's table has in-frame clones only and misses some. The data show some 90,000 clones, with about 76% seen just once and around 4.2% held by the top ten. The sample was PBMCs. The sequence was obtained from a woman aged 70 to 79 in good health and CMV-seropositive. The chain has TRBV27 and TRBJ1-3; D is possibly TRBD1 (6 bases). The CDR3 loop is CASSPRGTGNTIYF. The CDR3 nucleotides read TGTGCCAGCAGTCCAAGGGGGACTGGAAACACCATATATTTT.